Following are 19 T cell receptor beta chains from one sample sequenced in a study of cytotoxic CD8 clonotypes in ibrutinib-treated CLL. Measured with immunoSEQ multiplex PCR; TCRdb has only the in-frame clones, and not every one. The sample lists about 30,000 clones; approximately 57% were seen once. The material was PBMCs, obtained before ibrutinib treatment. These receptors came from a human donor with chronic lymphocytic leukemia.

In this sample, this clone turned up a few times. This chain joins TRBV18 and TRBJ1-6; 8 bases are a match to TRBD1. Germline assignment: CDR1 KGHSH and CDR2 LQKENI. This CDR3 is 14 amino acids long. J gave up 6 bases and V 6 bases, and 4 bases lay outside the gene matches. Here the CDR3 reads CASSPDRGNSPLHF. DNA of the CDR3: TGTGCCAGCTCGCCCGACAGGGGTAATTCACCCCTCCACTTT. The full variable domain, its missing parts supplied by reference TRBV18 and TRBJ1-6, is NAGVMQNPRHLVRRRGQEARLRCSPMKGHSHVYWYRQLPEEGLKFMVYLQKENIIDESGMPKERFSAEFPKEGPSILRIQQVVRGDSAAYFCASSPDRGNSPLHFGNGTRLTVT.

As to this clone: The sample holds other DNA sequences that translate to the same CDR3. The chain is built from TRBV9 and TRBJ1-3; no firm D call. Germline-derived CDR1 and CDR2 are SGDLS and YYNGEE. V was clipped by 0 bases and J by 4 bases, with 8 bases between them. The CDR3 runs 14 residues. The DNA of the CDR3 is TGTGCCAGCAGCGTAGGGGATTCCGGAAACACCATATATTTT. It specifies CASSVGDSGNTIYF.

The chain recombines TRBV7-8 with TRBJ2-7; D may correspond to TRBD1 or TRBD2 (5 bases each). Trimming stripped 3 bases from V and 2 bases from J, with 11 bases between. The V gene's germline CDR1 is SGHVS and CDR2 FQNEAQ. CDR3 length equals 14 residues. CDR3 region: CASSFGTVTYEQYF. The CDR3 region has the DNA TGTGCCAGCAGCTTTGGGACGGTAACCTACGAGCAGTACTTC.

This clone ranks as medium-sized. The gene calls are TRBV19 and TRBJ1-1; D ambiguous. The CDR3 contains 15 residues. CDR1 and CDR2 (germline): LNHDA, SQIVND (reference sequence). Trimming removed 0 bases from V and 3 bases from J, with 11 bases in between. The CDR3, as DNA: TGTGCCAGTAGTATAGAAGCGGGCCGGGACACTGAAGCTTTCTTT. Encoded protein: CASSIEAGRDTEAFF.

This chain links TRBV15 with TRBJ2-5, with D perhaps matching TRBD1 (6 bases). V lost 0 bases, J lost 2 bases, and 10 bases lay in between. Germline CDR1 LNHNV, CDR2 YYDKDF (reference sequence). This CDR3 is 15 amino acids long. CDR3 sequence (DNA): TGTGCCACCAGCAGAGATCCCGGACAGCAAGAGACCCAGTACTTC. It yields the protein CATSRDPGQQETQYF. The whole variable domain, remainder taken from reference TRBV15 and TRBJ2-5, is DAMVIQNPRYQVTQFGKPVTLSCSQTLNHNVMYWYQQKSSQAPKLLFHYYDKDFNNEADTPDNFQSRRPNTSFCFLDIRSPGLGDTAMYLCATSRDPGQQETQYFGPGTRLLVL.

The chain links TRBV9 to TRBJ1-2; 7 positions match TRBD1. V lost 4 bases, J lost 9 bases, and 12 bases stayed unmatched. Germline values: CDR1 SGDLS, CDR2 YYNGEE. There are 14 residues in the CDR3. CDR3: CASSPSTGRVRYTF. CDR3 nucleotides: TGTGCCAGCAGCCCATCGACAGGGAGGGTACGCTACACCTTC.

This chain links TRBV29-1 with TRBJ2-3; D is ambiguous. Germline CDR1 and CDR2: SQVTM and ANQGSEA. Trimming shortened V by 4 bases and J by 9 bases, and 8 bases separated the two germline ends. This CDR3 region has 10 residues. The CDR3 DNA follows: TGCAGCGTTGCGGTAACCACGCAGTATTTT. The encoded protein is CSVAVTTQYF.

CDR3 region: CASSEQLAGIWRDEQYF. The CDR3 DNA is TGTGCCAGCAGTGAACAACTAGCGGGGATCTGGCGCGACGAGCAGTACTTC. The chain joins TRBV6-1 to TRBJ2-7, with 10 bases fitting TRBD2. Trimming cost V 2 bases and J 5 bases; bases outside gene matches: 12. The CDR3 contains 17 residues. CDR1 is MNHNS and CDR2 is SASEGT in the germline V gene.

V usage is TRBV2 and J usage is TRBJ2-2; tentatively, D is TRBD1 (5 bases). The CDR3 is 14 residues long. The V and J ends lost 3 bases and 3 bases respectively, with 8 bases between them. Germline V CDR1 and CDR2: SNHLY, FYNNEI. In nucleotides, the CDR3 is TGTGCCAGCAGTGACAGGGTGCACACCGGGGAGCTGTTTTTT. Its translation is CASSDRVHTGELFF.

The rearrangement uses TRBV9 and TRBJ1-1; TRBD1 agrees at 7 bases. Trimming removed 3 bases from V and 5 bases from J; junction bases left unmatched: 10. Germline V gene lookup returns CDR1 SGDLS and CDR2 YYNGEE. The CDR3 runs 15 residues. CDR3 sequence reads: CASSAESQGGTEAFF. In nucleotides, the CDR3 is TGTGCCAGCAGCGCAGAATCCCAGGGGGGGACTGAAGCTTTCTTT. Supplemented by reference TRBV9 and TRBJ1-1, the full variable domain reads DSGVTQTPKHLITATGQRVTLRCSPRSGDLSVYWYQQSLDQGLQFLIQYYNGEERAKGNILERFSAQQFPDLHSELNLSSLELGDSALYFCASSAESQGGTEAFFGQGTRLTVV.

The chain carries TRBV7-2 and TRBJ2-7; 7 bases fit TRBD1. The CDR3 loop spans 14 amino acids. Germline-derived CDR1 and CDR2 are SGHTA and FQGNSA. With 3 bases clipped from V and 3 bases from J, the junction kept 5 bases outside the gene matches. For the CDR3, the DNA is TGTGCCAGCAGCTTTACCGGGACAGTCTACGAGCAGTACTTC. Its translation is CASSFTGTVYEQYF.

The chain combines TRBV10-2 with TRBJ1-5; 7 positions agree with TRBD1. The V segment lost 9 bases and the J segment 0 bases; nucleotides outside the gene matches: 14. CDR1 WSHSY and CDR2 SAAADI come from the germline V gene. This CDR3 has 17 residues. The DNA for the CDR3 is TGCGCCAGTCCTAGTGCGGGGACAGAGACTAGCAATCAGCCCCAGCATTTT. Protein product: CASPSAGTETSNQPQHF.

The chain uses TRBV28 and TRBJ2-7, with D hard to call. Germline V gene data show CDR1 as MDHEN and CDR2 as SYDVKM. CDR3 length equals 13 residues. V was clipped by 3 bases and J by 4 bases, with 10 bases between them. The CDR3 sequence is CASSFDLLYEQYF. The DNA of the CDR3 is TGTGCCAGCAGTTTCGATCTCCTTTACGAGCAGTACTTC.

The chain links TRBV15 to TRBJ2-6; D not resolved. The germline V gene has CDR1 LNHNV and CDR2 YYDKDF (reference sequence). CDR3 length: 15 residues. V lost 3 bases, J lost 2 bases, and 8 bases lay in between. CDR3 coding DNA: TGTGCCACCAGCAGCATAGACGCTGGGGCCAACGTCCTGACTTTC. This sequence encodes CATSSIDAGANVLTF.

This clone was picked up a small number of times. The chain joins TRBV7-9 to TRBJ2-7, with a possible D match to TRBD1 (5 bases). Germline V lookup: CDR1 SEHNR, CDR2 FQNEAQ (reference sequence). The V end was cut by 5 bases, the J end by 5 bases, with 16 bases between. The CDR3 contains 14 residues. CDR3: CASSPWGRAHEQYF. Written as DNA, the CDR3 is TGTGCCAGCAGCCCATGGGGCCGAGCCCACGAGCAGTACTTC.

This clone was counted a few times. The V and J genes are TRBV9 and TRBJ1-5; D ambiguous. Germline CDR1 is SGDLS and CDR2 is YYNGEE. The CDR3 is 16 residues long. This chain's CDR3 is CGPNVGRAFSNQPQHF. Here the CDR3 DNA reads TGTGGCCCGAATGTCGGAAGGGCCTTTAGCAATCAGCCCCAGCATTTT.

This clone showed up just a few times. This sequence joins TRBV11-3 and TRBJ2-3; a possible D gene is TRBD2 (5 bases). Trimming cost V 5 bases and J 2 bases, with 8 bases left between them. The CDR3 runs 13 residues. Germline CDR1 and CDR2: SGHNT and YENEEA. Here the CDR3 reads CASSPRDTDTQYF. DNA for the CDR3: TGTGCCAGCAGCCCACGGGACACAGATACGCAGTATTTT.

V usage is TRBV11-2 and J usage is TRBJ2-3; the D gene is possibly TRBD1 (6 bases). Germline values: CDR1 SGHAT, CDR2 FQNNGV. Trimming took off 4 bases at V and 3 bases at J, with 17 bases between the two ends. The CDR3 sequence is 16 residues long. The CDR3 DNA reads as TGTGCCAGCAGCTACAAGCCGGGACAACTTACAGATACGCAGTATTTT. Amino acids: CASSYKPGQLTDTQYF.

The V gene is TRBV4-1, the J gene TRBJ2-3; tentatively, D is TRBD1 or TRBD2 (5 bases each). The CDR3 covers 15 residues. Germline lookup yields CDR1 MGHRA and CDR2 YSYEKL. V was shortened by 4 bases and J by 2 bases, with 13 bases between the two germline ends. The DNA for the CDR3 is TGCGCCAGCAGCCGTGGGGACCGAGACACAGATACGCAGTATTTT. Amino acid sequence: CASSRGDRDTDTQYF.